This T cell receptor beta chain is drawn from a study of blood T cell repertoires in COVID-19. Study summary: Both acute and convalescent COVID-19 samples were obtained from the United States, Italy and Spain. T cells, B-cell-depleted T cells, or PBMCs provided the cDNA or gDNA that served as material.

The germline V gene has CDR1 SGHRS and CDR2 YFSETQ. The CDR3 spans 13 residues. Trimming took 1 base from V and 5 from J; bases not matched to a gene: 0. In the original analysis: Reference gene primer amplification gave estimated nucleated cell counts. The table came from immunoSEQ multiplex PCR; TCRdb's copy has only in-frame clones and leaves some out. The V and J calls and the clone size are those of that table, but D and trimming were determined from the DNA. Here the sample spans roughly 380,000 clones, about 85% being singletons. On this clone: The sample carries other DNA sequences with the same CDR3.

V is TRBV5-1 and J is TRBJ1-5; 7 bases line up with TRBD1. This clonotype was obtained from a woman under 30 with acute or convalescent COVID-19. Specimen: peripheral blood. The CDR3 sequence is CASSLTGDQPQHF. As DNA, the CDR3 is TGCGCCAGCAGCTTGACAGGGGATCAGCCCCAGCATTTT. Together with reference TRBV5-1 and TRBJ1-5, the CDR3 gives the full variable domain: KAGVTQTPRYLIKTRGQQVTLSCSPISGHRSVSWYQQTPGQGLQFLFEYFSETQRNKGNFPGRFSGRQFSNSRSEMNVSTLELGDSALYLCASSLTGDQPQHFGDGTRLSIL.